This entry lists 6 T cell receptor beta chains sequenced from one sample in a study of blood T cells in healthy people across ages. Through a sample-barcoded 5' primer and a J-beta primer mix, a second PCR was run for about 7 to 12 cycles. In TCRdb, the 5' RACE reads were re-called with MiXCR into one record per CDR3 protein. Of over 700,000 distinct CDR3 sequences listed, 50% to 65% are singletons. Sequenced input: blood. Every receptor here comes from an elderly man in good health.

J is TRBJ2-7 and V is TRBV10-3, with 7 nucleotides matching TRBD1. The CDR3 is 14 residues long. V lost 6 bases and J lost 0; bases outside the gene matches: 5. CDR1 is ENHRY and CDR2 is SYGVKD in the germline V gene. Here the CDR3 reads CAISPGGSSYEQYF. CDR3 coding DNA: TGTGCCATCAGCCCAGGGGGATCCTCCTACGAGCAGTACTTC.

J is TRBJ2-1 and V is TRBV11-2; 8 bases fit TRBD2. Germline V gene lookup returns CDR1 SGHAT and CDR2 FQNNGV. The CDR3 has 16 amino acids. V lost 5 bases and J lost 9; bases outside the gene matches: 15. In DNA, the CDR3 is TGTGCCAGCAGCCGTCTTAGCGGGAAGGGCTTGGGTGAGCAGTTCTTC. It yields the protein CASSRLSGKGLGEQFF.

V and J are TRBV29-1 and TRBJ2-4, with D maybe TRBD1 (6 bases). The CDR3 sequence is 12 residues long. Germline V gene sequence: CDR1 SQVTM, CDR2 ANQGSEA. The V end lost 4 bases, the J end lost 13 bases, and 17 bases lay between the germline ends. The CDR3 DNA sequence: TGCAGCGTTGCGGAGACAGGTCAGCAGCAGTACTTC. It encodes CSVAETGQQQYF.

This clonotype occurred a few times. This rearrangement joins TRBV29-1 to TRBJ1-2, with no clear D. Germline assignment: CDR1 SQVTM and CDR2 ANQGSEA. The CDR3 extends over 14 amino acids. The V and J ends lost 6 bases and 2 bases respectively, with 16 bases between them. This CDR3 is CSVGSTGRNYGYTF. In nucleotides, the CDR3 is TGCAGCGTCGGAAGCACCGGACGGAACTATGGCTACACCTTC.

The chain links TRBV20-1 to TRBJ1-1; no clear D gene. Germline V gene lookup returns CDR1 DFQATT and CDR2 SNEGSKA (reference sequence). There are 13 residues in the CDR3. V was clipped by 6 bases and J by 5 bases, with 16 bases between them. The CDR3 is CSAADVGGTEAFF. The CDR3 DNA follows: TGCAGTGCCGCAGACGTGGGTGGGACTGAAGCTTTCTTT.

This clonotype was counted only a few times. The rearrangement joins TRBV29-1 to TRBJ2-7; no firm D call. From germline, CDR1 is SQVTM and CDR2 ANQGSEA. The CDR3 has 12 amino acids. Trimming left V 4 bases short and J 2 bases short, with 9 bases between. In DNA form, the CDR3 reads TGCAGCGTTGTTGTCGGTACCTACGAGCAGTACTTC. It encodes CSVVVGTYEQYF.